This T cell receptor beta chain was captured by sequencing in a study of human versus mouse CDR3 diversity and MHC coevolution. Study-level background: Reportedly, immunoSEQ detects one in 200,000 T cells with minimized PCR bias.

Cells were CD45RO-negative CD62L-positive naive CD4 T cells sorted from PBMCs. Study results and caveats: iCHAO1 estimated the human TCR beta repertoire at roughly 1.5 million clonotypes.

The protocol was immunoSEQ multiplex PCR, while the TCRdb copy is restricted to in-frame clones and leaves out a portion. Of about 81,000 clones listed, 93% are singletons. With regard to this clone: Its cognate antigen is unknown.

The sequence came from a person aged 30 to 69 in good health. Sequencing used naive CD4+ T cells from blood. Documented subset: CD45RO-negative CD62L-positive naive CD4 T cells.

The CDR3 nucleotides are TGTGCCAGCAGCGTTAATGCCGACAGGGCTGTCGGGGAGCTGTTTTTT. Its translation: CASSVNADRAVGELFF. The rearrangement links TRBV5-5 to TRBJ2-2, with 7 bases identical to TRBD1. J was trimmed by 7 bases and V by 4 bases; bases with no gene match: 13. The V gene's germline CDR1 is SGHKS and CDR2 YYEKEE (reference sequence). CDR3 length: 16 residues.